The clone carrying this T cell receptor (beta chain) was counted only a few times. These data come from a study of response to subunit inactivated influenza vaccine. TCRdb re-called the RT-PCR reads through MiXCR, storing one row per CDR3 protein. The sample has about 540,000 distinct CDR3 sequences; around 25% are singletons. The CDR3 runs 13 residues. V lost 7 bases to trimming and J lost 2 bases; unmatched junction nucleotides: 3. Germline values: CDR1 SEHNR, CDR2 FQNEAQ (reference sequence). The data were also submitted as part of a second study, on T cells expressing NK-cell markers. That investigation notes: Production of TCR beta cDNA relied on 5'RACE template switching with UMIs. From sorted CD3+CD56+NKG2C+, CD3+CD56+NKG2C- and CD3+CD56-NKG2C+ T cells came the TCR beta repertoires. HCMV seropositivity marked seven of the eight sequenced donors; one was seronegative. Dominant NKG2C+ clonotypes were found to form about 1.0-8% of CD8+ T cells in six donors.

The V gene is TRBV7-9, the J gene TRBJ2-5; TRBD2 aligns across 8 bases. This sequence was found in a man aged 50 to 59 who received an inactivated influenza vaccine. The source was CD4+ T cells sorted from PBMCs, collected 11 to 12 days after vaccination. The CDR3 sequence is CASKAGAQETQYF. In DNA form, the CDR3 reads TGTGCCAGCAAAGCGGGAGCGCAAGAGACCCAGTACTTC. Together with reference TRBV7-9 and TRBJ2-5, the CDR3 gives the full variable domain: DTGVSQNPRHKITKRGQNVTFRCDPISEHNRLYWYRQTLGQGPEFLTYFQNEAQLEKSRLLSDRFSAERPKGSFSTLEIQRTEQGDSAMYLCASKAGAQETQYFGPGTRLLVL.